This T cell receptor beta chain was captured by sequencing in a study of T cell responses to AZD1222 COVID-19 vaccine. Notes on this clone: Antigen: not known.

Whole-study results and caveats: No repertoire was sampled before or during the peak T cell response, only after it.

Sequenced by immunoSEQ multiplex PCR; TCRdb stores in-frame clones only, minus some. The sample lists fewer than 85,000 clones, 85% to 90% occurring once. Germline CDR1 reads LGHDT; CDR2 reads YNNKEL (reference sequence). The CDR3 consists of 13 residues. Trimming removed 1 base from V and 10 bases from J, with 8 bases in between. V usage is TRBV3-1 (or the pseudogene TRBV3-2) and J usage is TRBJ1-6; D is uncertain. This clonotype was obtained from an adult who received the MenACWY meningococcal vaccine as a control. Here the sequenced sample was peripheral blood, taken 28 days after the second dose of the MenACWY control vaccine. CDR3 bases: TGTGCCAGCAGCCAAGTTGCCGGATCACCCCTCCACTTT. Encoded protein: CASSQVAGSPLHF.